This paragraph covers one TCR beta chain sequence. Its cognate antigen is unknown. Primers: 60 Vbeta forward and 13 Jbeta reverse. Assay: immunoSEQ multiplex PCR; the TCRdb copy retains only in-frame clones and omits some. The table lists some 160,000 clones, around 77% of them singletons, with over 2% in the top ten. Healthy bone marrow donors supplied every sample. This specimen comes from a study of cytomegalovirus exposure and HLA in healthy donors. Notes on the study in general: The classifier was said to identify cytomegalovirus status with high specificity and sensitivity. Certain indistinguishable V segments, among them TRBV6-2 and TRBV6-3, were excluded. Most of the CMV-associated TCR beta chains (in a later analysis) appeared to be HLA-restricted.

V lost 3 bases and J lost 5, with 8 bases in between. Germline CDR1 is DFQATT and CDR2 is SNEGSKA (reference sequence). CDR3 length: 11 amino acids. The source is a man between 60 and 70 years old in good health and CMV-seronegative. The material sequenced was PBMCs. The rearrangement joins TRBV20-1 to TRBJ2-7, with TRBD1 as a possible D gene (6 bases). CDR3 residues: CSASQGHEQYF. In DNA form, the CDR3 reads TGCAGTGCTAGTCAGGGGCACGAGCAGTACTTC.